Reported below is one TCR beta chain. The data were obtained in a study of CD8+ T cells in alopecia areata. About the study: Among treated patients, severity was scored by affected scalp area percentage.

RNA extraction and reverse transcription yielded cDNA as sequencing template. The data were produced by immunoSEQ multiplex PCR, yet TCRdb's version contains in-frame clones alone and is incomplete. The table shows approximately 100,000 clones, with about 60% occurring only once. Treatment described: oral pan-JAK inhibitor, 5-10 mg twice daily. The CDR3 loop spans 17 amino acids. Germline values: CDR1 MGHRA, CDR2 YSYEKL. After removal of 0 bases from V and 3 bases from J, the junction contained 11 bases not matched to a gene. The receptor was isolated from a human donor with alopecia areata. Source: CD8+ T cells sorted from blood, taken at week 56, from a patient treated with tofacitinib. The chain employs TRBV4-1 and TRBJ2-7; 7 nucleotides align to TRBD2. CDR3 residues: CASSQEPRLAAGYEQYF. The CDR3 nucleotides read TGCGCCAGCAGCCAAGAGCCCCGGCTAGCGGCCGGCTACGAGCAGTACTTC.